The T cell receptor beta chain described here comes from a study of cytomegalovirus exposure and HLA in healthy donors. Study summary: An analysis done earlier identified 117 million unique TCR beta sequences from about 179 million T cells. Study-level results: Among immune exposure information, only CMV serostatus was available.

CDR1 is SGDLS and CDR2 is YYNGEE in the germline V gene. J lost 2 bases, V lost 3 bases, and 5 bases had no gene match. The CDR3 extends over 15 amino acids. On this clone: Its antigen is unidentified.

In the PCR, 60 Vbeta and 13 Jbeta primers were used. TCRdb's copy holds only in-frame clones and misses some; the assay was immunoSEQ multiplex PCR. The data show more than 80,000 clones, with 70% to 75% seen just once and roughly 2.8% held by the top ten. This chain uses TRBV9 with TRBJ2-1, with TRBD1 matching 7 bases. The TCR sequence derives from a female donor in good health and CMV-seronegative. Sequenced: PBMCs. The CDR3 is CASSETGIAYNEQFF. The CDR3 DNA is TGTGCCAGCAGCGAGACAGGGATCGCCTACAATGAGCAGTTCTTC.